Presented here are 3 T cell receptor beta chains from one specimen sequenced in a study of a mutant IDH1 vaccine in newly diagnosed glioma. Measured with immunoSEQ multiplex PCR; TCRdb has only the in-frame clones, and not every one. In the table there are 50,000 to 75,000 clones, about 73% of which are singletons. The antigens for these receptors are not known. Sample time point: week 35, safety follow-up. Every vaccination contained 300 ug of the mutant IDH1 20-mer peptide and was paired with topical imiquimod. This sample comprised PBMCs, obtained from a glioma patient whose treatment included an IDH1 peptide vaccine. These receptors all stem from a man in his fifties or sixties with glioma.

The chain has TRBV11-2 and TRBJ1-4; no clear D gene. Germline V CDR1 and CDR2: SGHAT, FQNNGV. The CDR3 has 11 residues. Trimming took off 9 bases at V and 8 bases at J, with 10 bases between the two ends. The CDR3 DNA follows: TGTGCCAGTAGGAATAGGGAAAAACTGTTTTTT. This translates into CASRNREKLFF.

The chain links TRBV27 to TRBJ2-7, with D unresolved. Germline assignment: CDR1 MNHEY and CDR2 SMNVEV (reference sequence). With 6 bases removed from V and 5 bases from J, the gap between germline ends came to 23 bases. This CDR3 region has 16 residues. CDR3 nucleotides: TGTGCCAGCAGCCGTGGACGCCTTGTGGGTGATCACGAGCAGTACTTC. Encoded protein: CASSRGRLVGDHEQYF.

The J gene is TRBJ2-7, the V gene TRBV6-1, with 7 bases aligning to TRBD2. V lost 8 bases, J lost 3 bases, and 13 bases stayed unmatched. Germline V CDR1 and CDR2: MNHNS, SASEGT. This CDR3 has 15 residues. DNA of the CDR3: TGTGCCAGCCTTCGGCCAGGGAGGGTGAGCTACGAGCAGTACTTC. It codes for CASLRPGRVSYEQYF.